This T cell receptor (beta chain) appears in the sequencing data of a study of beta chain features in type 1 diabetes. General observations from the study: High-TCR-expressing cells could be over-represented by cDNA sequencing.

CDR3 length equals 17 residues. From germline, CDR1 is WNHNN and CDR2 SYGVQD (reference sequence). The ends lost 0 bases at V and 1 base at J; junction bases unmatched: 4. In the case of this clone: What it recognizes is unknown.

TCRB transcripts that were expressed got sequenced, as all of the isolated RNA had been reverse transcribed. Sequencing used immunoSEQ multiplex PCR; TCRdb keeps in-frame clones, though not all of them. The sample has about 900,000 clones, around a sixth seen once. This chain uses TRBV10-1 with TRBJ2-1; the match to TRBD2 covers 9 bases. The sample was naive CD4+ T cells from blood. This receptor was taken from a woman in her late teens or twenties in good health. DNA of the CDR3: TGCGCCAGCAGTGAGTCGGGGACTAGCCGGTCCTACAATGAGCAGTTCTTC. Residues: CASSESGTSRSYNEQFF.